The T cell receptor beta chain under discussion was sequenced for a study of blood T cell repertoires in COVID-19. Looking at the study overall: Donors in the United States, Italy and Spain gave samples during acute or convalescent COVID-19. PBMCs, B-cell-depleted T cells, or T cells provided the cDNA or gDNA that made up the material.

Under the authors' procedure: Researchers report that nucleated cell counts were estimated from reference gene primer amplification. The repertoire was sequenced with immunoSEQ multiplex PCR; TCRdb's copy has only in-frame clones and lacks some. That table furnishes V, J and clone size, whereas the DNA furnished D and trimming. The sample consists of 100,000 or so clones, about 86% of them appearing once. The CDR3 runs 14 residues. Germline CDR1 and CDR2: MNHEY and SVGEGT. Trimming removed 2 bases at V and 4 bases at J, with 8 bases between. This TCR was recovered from a man between 60 and 70 years old with acute or convalescent COVID-19. The sequenced material came from peripheral blood. The chain is built from TRBV6-2 or TRBV6-3 and TRBJ2-2; possible D gene TRBD2, 6 bases. CDR3 protein: CASSYRRGTGELFF. For the CDR3, the DNA is TGTGCCAGCAGTTACCGGCGGGGCACCGGGGAGCTGTTTTTT.